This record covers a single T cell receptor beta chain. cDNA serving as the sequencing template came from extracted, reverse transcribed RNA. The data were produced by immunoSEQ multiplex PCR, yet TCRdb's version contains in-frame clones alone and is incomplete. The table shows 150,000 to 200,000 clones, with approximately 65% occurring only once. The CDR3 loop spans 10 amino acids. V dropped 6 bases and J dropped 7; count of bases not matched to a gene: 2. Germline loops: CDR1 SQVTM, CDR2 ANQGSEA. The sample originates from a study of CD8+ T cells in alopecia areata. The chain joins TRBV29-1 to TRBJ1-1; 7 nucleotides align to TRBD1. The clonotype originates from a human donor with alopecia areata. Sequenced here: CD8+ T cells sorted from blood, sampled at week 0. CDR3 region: CSVGDSEAFF. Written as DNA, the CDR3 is TGCAGCGTGGGGGACAGTGAAGCTTTCTTT. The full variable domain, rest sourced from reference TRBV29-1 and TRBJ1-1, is SAVISQKPSRDICQRGTSLTIQCQVDSQVTMMFWYRQQPGQSLTLIATANQGSEATYESGFVIDKFPISRPNLTFSTLTVSNMSPEDSSIYLCSVGDSEAFFGQGTRLTVV.